Presented here are 10 T cell receptor beta chains from one specimen sequenced in a study of blood T cell repertoires in COVID-19. Profiling relied on immunoSEQ multiplex PCR, and the TCRdb table lists in-frame clones only, not all of them. Of around 21,000 clones listed, 80% to 85% are singletons. Sequencing was carried out using peripheral blood. The origin of the receptors is a man between 40 and 49 years old with acute or convalescent COVID-19.

The chain links TRBV3-1 (or the pseudogene TRBV3-2) to TRBJ2-7; 10 bases map to TRBD1. The CDR3 is 16 residues long. Trimming took 0 bases from V and 3 from J; bases not matched to a gene: 5. Germline assignment: CDR1 LGHDT and CDR2 YNNKEL (reference sequence). The CDR3 is CASSQDPTGGIYEQYF. In DNA form, the CDR3 reads TGTGCCAGCAGCCAAGATCCGACAGGGGGCATCTACGAGCAGTACTTC.

This clone has just a few counts. V is TRBV15 and J is TRBJ1-2, with D perhaps TRBD1 (6 bases). Germline values: CDR1 LNHNV, CDR2 YYDKDF (reference sequence). Trimming left V 5 bases short and J 3 bases short, with 13 bases between. The CDR3 sequence is 14 residues long. CDR3 sequence: CATSRGREDYGYTF. The CDR3 coding sequence is TGTGCCACCAGCCGGGGGCGGGAGGACTATGGCTACACCTTC.

The V and J genes are TRBV2 and TRBJ2-2, with 7 bases that match TRBD1. The CDR3 is made up of 14 amino acids. After removal of 1 base from V and 5 bases from J, the junction contained 1 base not matched to a gene. The V gene's germline CDR1 is SNHLY and CDR2 FYNNEI. The CDR3 reads CASSEGRGTGELFF. DNA for the CDR3: TGTGCCAGCAGTGAAGGCAGGGGGACCGGGGAGCTGTTTTTT.

The chain links TRBV6-5 to TRBJ1-1, with 7 bases that match TRBD1. V gave up 2 bases and J gave up 4 bases; unmatched junction bases: 7. Germline CDR1 is MNHEY and CDR2 is SVGAGI. The CDR3 loop spans 15 amino acids. Written as DNA, the CDR3 is TGTGCCAGCAGTTACACCAGACAGGGAAGCACTGAAGCTTTCTTT. Amino acid sequence: CASSYTRQGSTEAFF.

V gene TRBV6-1 combines with J gene TRBJ1-1; D uncertain. The V gene lost 3 bases and the J gene lost 7 bases, with 15 bases spanning the gap. There are 14 residues in the CDR3. Per germline, CDR1 MNHNS and CDR2 SASEGT. DNA for the CDR3: TGTGCCAGCAGTGATTCGGCCCCCTCGGGTGAAGCTTTCTTT. Protein: CASSDSAPSGEAFF.

V is TRBV4-1 and J is TRBJ2-7; D is uncertain. Trimming left V 3 bases short and J 0 bases short, with 3 bases between. From germline, CDR1 is MGHRA and CDR2 YSYEKL. The CDR3 totals 12 residues. CDR3 region: CASSHYSYEQYF. DNA for the CDR3: TGCGCCAGCAGCCACTACTCCTACGAGCAGTACTTC.

The V and J genes are TRBV5-1 and TRBJ2-7, with D tentatively TRBD1 (5 bases). This CDR3 region has 12 residues. The germline CDR1 and CDR2 sequences are SGHRS and YFSETQ. Between the trimmed V and J ends, which lost 0 bases and 7 bases, there was a span of 8 bases. The DNA for the CDR3 is TGCGCCAGCAGCTTGGAGGGGTGGGAGCAGTACTTC. Amino acids: CASSLEGWEQYF. Variable domain in full (rest from reference TRBV5-1 and TRBJ2-7): KAGVTQTPRYLIKTRGQQVTLSCSPISGHRSVSWYQQTPGQGLQFLFEYFSETQRNKGNFPGRFSGRQFSNSRSEMNVSTLELGDSALYLCASSLEGWEQYFGPGTRLTVT.

This chain links TRBV9 with TRBJ1-2; TRBD1 aligns across 7 bases. Trimming at V came to 0 bases and at J to 7 bases, leaving 9 bases not matched to a gene. The CDR3 has 15 amino acids. Germline CDR1 and CDR2: SGDLS and YYNGEE. In DNA, the CDR3 is TGTGCCAGCAGCGTAGCTACGAAGGGGGCGAGTGGCTACACCTTC. As protein: CASSVATKGASGYTF.

The chain recombines TRBV5-1 with TRBJ2-3, with 11 bases fitting TRBD2. The V and J ends lost 4 bases and 3 bases, in that order; junction bases with no gene match: 7. This CDR3 contains 16 residues. From germline, CDR1 is SGHRS and CDR2 YFSETQ. Written as DNA, the CDR3 is TGCGCCAGCAGCCCCGCGACTAGCGGGGTAACAGATACGCAGTATTTT. This gives the protein CASSPATSGVTDTQYF.

The chain links TRBV3-1 (or the pseudogene TRBV3-2) to TRBJ1-2; no reliable D call. The germline V and J ends were trimmed by 1 base and 3 bases, with 18 bases remaining between them. Germline loops: CDR1 LGHDT, CDR2 YNNKEL (reference sequence). CDR3 length equals 17 residues. Here the CDR3 DNA reads TGTGCCAGCAGCCAAGCGGGTCCCCACGGTCTTTACTATGGCTACACCTTC. This gives the protein CASSQAGPHGLYYGYTF.